The present TCR beta chain was sequenced within a study of beta chain features in type 1 diabetes. The study's findings and limits: The study found moderately but significantly shorter TCRB CDR3s in all four CD4+ subsets of Type 1 diabetes patients. Researchers reported that naive, central memory and Treg TCRB repertoires appeared more similar in patients than in healthy donors.

This clone was seen only a few times. The antigen is not known. The isolated RNA, all of it, was reverse transcribed, so expressed TCRB transcripts were what got sequenced. Only in-frame clones appear in the TCRdb table, and some are missing; sequencing was by immunoSEQ multiplex PCR. The table shows approximately 150,000 clones, with 9% occurring only once. Donors contributed one heparinised blood draw apiece, averaging about 116 mL. Purities over 95% were achieved in all sorted populations. J was trimmed by 0 bases and V by 5 bases; bases with no gene match: 9. CDR1 is SQVTM, CDR2 ANQGSEA, per germline. The CDR3 contains 15 residues.

The sequencing sample was made of central memory CD4+ T cells from blood. The chain recombines TRBV29-1 with TRBJ1-2, with TRBD1 identical over 7 bases. The source of this sequence is a man younger than 45 with type 1 diabetes. CDR3 protein: CSVTGAAGPNYGYTF. In DNA form, the CDR3 reads TGCAGCGTTACAGGGGCCGCGGGTCCTAACTATGGCTACACCTTC. Drawing the rest from reference TRBV29-1 and TRBJ1-2, the complete variable domain is SAVISQKPSRDICQRGTSLTIQCQVDSQVTMMFWYRQQPGQSLTLIATANQGSEATYESGFVIDKFPISRPNLTFSTLTVSNMSPEDSSIYLCSVTGAAGPNYGYTFGSGTRLTVV.